Listed here are 26 T cell receptor beta chains from one sample, sequenced in a study of T-cell reconstitution after alpha-beta-depleted transplantation in children. Unique molecular identifiers were used to barcode this TCRbeta library. One entry per CDR3 protein, called by TCRdb with MiXCR from the PCR reads. Among approximately 500,000 distinct CDR3 sequences listed, more than 9% were seen once. Material: PBMCs, obtained before TCRalphabeta/CD19-depleted stem cell transplant. The receptors come from a child under 10 years old with inherited bone marrow failure, due to receive a stem cell transplant.

There are many counts of this clonotype. The rearrangement uses TRBV2 and TRBJ2-7; no reliable D call. Germline V lookup: CDR1 SNHLY, CDR2 FYNNEI. There are 13 residues in the CDR3. Trimming removed 3 bases at V and 2 bases at J, with 8 bases between. This CDR3 reads CASSEYVAYEQYF. DNA for the CDR3: TGTGCCAGCAGTGAGTACGTAGCCTACGAGCAGTACTTC. Complete variable domain (other parts from reference TRBV2 and TRBJ2-7): EPEVTQTPSHQVTQMGQEVILRCVPISNHLYFYWYRQILGQKVEFLVSFYNNEISEKSEIFDDQFSVERPDGSNFTLKIRSTKLEDSAMYFCASSEYVAYEQYFGPGTRLTVT.

The gene calls are TRBV11-3 and TRBJ2-5; D possibly corresponds to TRBD2 (5 bases). The germline gives CDR1 SGHNT, CDR2 YENEEA. The germline V and J ends were trimmed by 4 bases and 0 bases, with 9 bases remaining between them. The CDR3 covers 14 residues. CDR3 residues: CASSSRGDQETQYF. The CDR3, as DNA: TGTGCCAGCAGCTCCCGGGGAGACCAAGAGACCCAGTACTTC.

This clonotype was seen repeatedly, ten times or more. This chain links TRBV12-3 or TRBV12-4 with TRBJ2-3; perhaps TRBD2 as D (5 bases). V was clipped by 5 bases and J by 3 bases, with 12 bases between them. The CDR3 runs to 14 residues. The CDR3 sequence: CASSPTGGTDTQYF. The CDR3 nucleotides are TGTGCCAGCAGTCCCACCGGAGGTACAGATACGCAGTATTTT.

This clonotype was observed many times. V and J are TRBV6-1 and TRBJ2-1; 12 bases line up with TRBD2. The CDR3 is 15 amino acids. CDR1 and CDR2 (germline): MNHNS, SASEGT. The J segment lost 6 bases and the V segment lost 6 bases, leaving 6 bases of the junction unmatched. The CDR3: CASSPLAGGFNEQFF. CDR3 DNA sequence: TGTGCCAGCAGCCCGCTAGCGGGAGGGTTCAATGAGCAGTTCTTC.

About this clonotype itself: This may stem from a read error, because a much larger clone lies one nucleotide away. The V gene is TRBV7-2, the J gene TRBJ2-3; 10 nucleotides align to TRBD2. The CDR3 is made up of 16 amino acids. V lost 3 bases and J lost 5; bases outside the gene matches: 8. Germline CDR1 is SGHTA and CDR2 is FQGNSA. The CDR3 here is CASSFRTSGVGDTQYF. For the CDR3, the DNA is TGTGCCAGCAGCTTCCGGACTAGCGGAGTTGGAGATACGCAGTATTTT.

This clonotype was seen at least ten times. The V and J genes are TRBV11-2 and TRBJ2-4; 8 bases match TRBD2. Germline V gives CDR1 SGHAT, CDR2 FQNNGV. J gave up 7 bases and V 7 bases, and 3 bases lay outside the gene matches. The CDR3 runs 12 residues. The CDR3 is CASIGGGNIQYF. The CDR3 DNA reads TGTGCCAGCATCGGGGGGGGGAACATTCAGTACTTC.

This clonotype was detected many times. The V gene is TRBV6-5, the J gene TRBJ2-1; D gene uncertain. Between the trimmed V and J ends, which lost 0 bases and 9 bases, there was a span of 15 bases. CDR1 is MNHEY and CDR2 is SVGAGI in the germline V gene. CDR3 length: 15 amino acids. CDR3: CASSYSPGWGGEQFF. The CDR3 nucleotides read TGTGCCAGCAGTTACTCGCCCGGGTGGGGTGGTGAGCAGTTCTTC.

The rearrangement uses TRBV12-3 or TRBV12-4 and TRBJ1-2, with 10 positions matching TRBD1. This CDR3 contains 14 residues. Trimming removed 4 bases from V and 3 bases from J; junction bases left unmatched: 2. The CDR3 loop reads CASSWTGGDYGYTF. CDR3 in DNA: TGTGCCAGCAGTTGGACAGGGGGAGACTATGGCTACACCTTC.

Many counts were recorded for this clonotype. CDR3 protein: CASSPWAGGPNEQYF. The CDR3, as DNA: TGTGCCAGCAGCCCGTGGGCGGGAGGGCCAAATGAGCAGTACTTC. J is TRBJ2-7 and V is TRBV7-6, with 9 bases identical to TRBD2. CDR3 size: 15 residues. Germline V lookup: CDR1 SGHVS, CDR2 FNYEAQ. V dropped 5 bases and J dropped 7; count of bases not matched to a gene: 12. The full variable domain, completed using reference TRBV7-6 and TRBJ2-7, is GAGVSQSPRYKVTKRGQDVALRCDPISGHVSLYWYRQALGQGPEFLTYFNYEAQQDKSGLPNDRFSAERPEGSISTLTIQRTEQRDSAMYRCASSPWAGGPNEQYFGPGTRLTVT.

The sample holds a few counts of this clonotype. The chain carries TRBV20-1 and TRBJ1-2; TRBD1 matches at 9 bases. The CDR3 spans 17 residues. Trimming took 1 base from V and 4 from J; bases not matched to a gene: 13. Germline V gene lookup returns CDR1 DFQATT and CDR2 SNEGSKA (reference sequence). The CDR3 DNA sequence: TGCAGTGCTAGAGTGTTGGTGGGGGACAGGGTGATCTATGGCTACACCTTC. Protein product: CSARVLVGDRVIYGYTF.

The V gene is TRBV5-1, the J gene TRBJ2-1; weak D call: TRBD2 (6 bases). The length of the CDR3 is 14 residues. The germline CDR1 and CDR2 sequences are SGHRS and YFSETQ. V lost 4 bases and J lost 8, with 16 bases in between. The CDR3 DNA sequence: TGCGCCAGCAGCCTGATGACTAGTCTCGATGAGCAGTTCTTC. It codes for CASSLMTSLDEQFF.

This clonotype was seen many times. This chain joins TRBV9 and TRBJ2-1; D ambiguous. The CDR3 contains 14 residues. Germline V CDR1 and CDR2: SGDLS, YYNGEE. V gave up 0 bases and J gave up 9 bases, with 13 bases separating them. The CDR3 region has the DNA TGTGCCAGCAGCGTAGACTCCGGCTATCGTGAGCAGTTCTTC. This codes for CASSVDSGYREQFF.

This clonotype appeared a few times. The chain has TRBV20-1 and TRBJ2-2, with D perhaps matching TRBD2 (6 bases). Trimming left V 4 bases short and J 1 base short, with 10 bases between. CDR3 length equals 14 residues. CDR1 is DFQATT, CDR2 SNEGSKA, per germline (reference sequence). The CDR3 protein is CSAIRRENTGELFF. The CDR3 DNA is TGCAGTGCTATACGGCGGGAGAACACCGGGGAGCTGTTTTTT.

This clonotype came up many times. The chain carries TRBV9 and TRBJ2-7; weak D call: TRBD2 (5 bases). Germline V gene data show CDR1 as SGDLS and CDR2 as YYNGEE. Trimming took off 0 bases at V and 5 bases at J, with 12 bases between the two ends. The CDR3 has 14 amino acids. The CDR3 DNA reads TGTGCCAGCAGCGTAGGCGTCGGAGGAAACGAGCAGTACTTC. Its protein is CASSVGVGGNEQYF.

This clonotype was observed many times. This chain joins TRBV28 and TRBJ2-5; D possibly corresponds to TRBD2 (6 bases). The V gene lost 6 bases and the J gene lost 1 base, with 15 bases spanning the gap. The germline gives CDR1 MDHEN, CDR2 SYDVKM. The CDR3 is 15 amino acids. The CDR3: CASSLKMGLQETQYF. For the CDR3, the DNA is TGTGCCAGCAGCCTAAAAATGGGACTCCAAGAGACCCAGTACTTC.

This clonotype was counted many times. The V gene is TRBV24-1, the J gene TRBJ2-3; TRBD1 agrees at 8 bases. CDR3 length: 19 residues. CDR1 and CDR2 from the germline V gene are KGHDR and SFDVKD. After removal of 0 bases from V and 0 bases from J, the junction contained 10 bases not matched to a gene. The CDR3 sequence is CATSDLSGQGDSSTDTQYF. The DNA of the CDR3 is TGTGCCACCAGTGATTTGTCCGGACAGGGAGACTCTAGCACAGATACGCAGTATTTT.

This clonotype was seen many times. This chain joins TRBV6-2 or TRBV6-3 and TRBJ1-5; TRBD1 aligns across 7 bases. The CDR3 is 16 residues long. With 1 base clipped from V and 6 bases from J, the junction kept 9 bases outside the gene matches. CDR1 is MNHEY, CDR2 SVGEGT, per germline. Here the CDR3 reads CASSYWDGGGIQPQHF. CDR3 in DNA: TGTGCCAGCAGTTACTGGGACGGAGGGGGCATTCAGCCCCAGCATTTT.

In its sample, this clonotype was seen a few times. The chain joins TRBV2 to TRBJ2-1, with 14 bases matching TRBD2. CDR3 size: 18 residues. V trimming: 4 bases; J trimming: 9 bases; junction bases outside the gene matches: 14. Germline CDR1 SNHLY, CDR2 FYNNEI. The DNA for the CDR3 is TGTGCCAGCAGTGCGACATTGGGACTAGCGGGAGCAGAGAGTGAGCAGTTCTTC. The encoded protein is CASSATLGLAGAESEQFF.

This clonotype was observed at least ten times. The rearrangement links TRBV19 to TRBJ2-2; D uncertain. Trimming pared 8 bases from V and 0 bases from J, leaving 10 bases between. The CDR3 loop spans 14 amino acids. Germline V gene sequence: CDR1 LNHDA, CDR2 SQIVND (reference sequence). The CDR3 loop is CASEKVANTGELFF. DNA of the CDR3: TGTGCCAGTGAGAAGGTCGCGAACACCGGGGAGCTGTTTTTT.

This clonotype appeared many times. The genes are TRBV20-1 and TRBJ2-1; maybe TRBD2 (5 bases). This CDR3 comprises 14 residues. The germline gives CDR1 DFQATT, CDR2 SNEGSKA (reference sequence). V lost 1 base and J 2 bases, leaving 9 bases between the germline ends. The chain's CDR3 is CSARGGSPYNEQFF. The CDR3 DNA is TGCAGTGCTAGAGGAGGGAGCCCCTACAATGAGCAGTTCTTC.

At least ten counts were recorded for this clonotype. The CDR3 is CSVIPGYGDEQFF. The CDR3 DNA is TGCAGCGTGATACCAGGGTATGGGGATGAGCAGTTCTTC. V gene TRBV29-1 combines with J gene TRBJ2-1; D possibly corresponds to TRBD1 (5 bases). This CDR3 is 13 amino acids long. Deletions cut 6 bases from V and 8 bases from J, with 17 bases between. Germline assignment: CDR1 SQVTM and CDR2 ANQGSEA.

The sample holds many counts of this clonotype. The chain has TRBV4-1 and TRBJ2-1; D not certain. The CDR3 consists of 17 residues. In germline, CDR1 is MGHRA, CDR2 YSYEKL. Trimming removed 1 base at V and 0 bases at J, with 13 bases between. CDR3 nucleotide sequence: TGCGCCAGCAGCCAAGGGGTGGTCCCGAGCTCCTACAATGAGCAGTTCTTC. It encodes CASSQGVVPSSYNEQFF.

This clonotype was seen many times. The chain uses TRBV4-3 and TRBJ2-5, with a weak D call TRBD1 (6 bases). Germline V gene lookup returns CDR1 LGHNA and CDR2 YSLEER. The CDR3 loop spans 16 amino acids. Trimming shortened V by 3 bases and J by 5 bases, and 19 bases separated the two germline ends. The CDR3 region has the DNA TGCGCCAGCAGCCAGGAATACAGGGTGGGGCGGGAGACCCAGTACTTC. Its translation: CASSQEYRVGRETQYF.

This clonotype occurred many times. The chain is built from TRBV19 and TRBJ2-1; 7 bases map to TRBD2. With V trimmed by 7 bases and J by 6 bases, 12 bases remained unmatched. Per the germline V gene, CDR1 is LNHDA and CDR2 is SQIVND (reference sequence). The CDR3 length is 15 residues. The CDR3 nucleotides are TGTGCCAGTAATCATGGGGGAGGGCCCGGCAATGAGCAGTTCTTC. It encodes CASNHGGGPGNEQFF.

For this clonotype: This sequence may be a read error, since a much larger clone differs from it by one base. This sequence joins TRBV29-1 and TRBJ2-3; 7 nucleotides align to TRBD1. The germline V gene encodes CDR1 SQVTM and CDR2 ANQGSEA. The CDR3 covers 15 residues. Here the CDR3 DNA reads TGCAGCGCTGAAGATTCAGAGACAGGGTTGTGGATGCAGTATTTT. The encoded protein is CSAEDSETGLWMQYF.

This clonotype showed up many times. This chain joins TRBV29-1 and TRBJ2-5; 9 bases map to TRBD2. The V and J ends lost 4 bases and 2 bases, in that order; junction bases with no gene match: 2. This CDR3 has 13 residues. Germline assignment: CDR1 SQVTM and CDR2 ANQGSEA. CDR3: CSVGGLAQETQYF. The CDR3 region has the DNA TGCAGCGTTGGGGGACTAGCACAAGAGACCCAGTACTTC.